A selection of T cell receptor beta chains follows, all from one sample in a study of T cell responses to AZD1222 COVID-19 vaccine. Some clones are missing from TCRdb's copy, which holds only in-frame ones; the method was immunoSEQ multiplex PCR. The sample lists some 130,000 clones, 70% to 90% seen once, with less than 9.5% in the top ten. The sample here was peripheral blood, taken on day 0 of AZD1222 vaccination. These receptors were obtained from an adult in good health. Each CDR3 is given with its conserved first and last residue. The D gene is left open where the match is weak. Where a row states a size, it is once, few, many or the class of an expanded clone; other rows omit it.

V gene,D gene,clone size,CDR3 length,J gene,CDR3 protein,CDR3 DNA
TRBV7-2,TRBD2,few,18,TRBJ2-1,CASSLVRVSSGGLNEQFF,TGTGCCAGCAGCTTAGTGCGGGTATCTAGCGGGGGTCTAAATGAGCAGTTCTTC
TRBV6-4,.,.,14,TRBJ2-7,CASSGRTASYEQYF,TGTGCCAGCAGTGGCCGGACAGCCTCCTACGAGCAGTACTTC
TRBV5-5,TRBD1,.,14,TRBJ2-5,CASSWGQGQETQYF,TGTGCCAGCAGCTGGGGACAGGGGCAAGAGACCCAGTACTTC
TRBV5-6,TRBD1,once,12,TRBJ1-4,CASGRMDRELFF,TGTGCCAGCGGAAGAATGGACAGGGAACTGTTTTTT
TRBV11-2,.,.,10,TRBJ2-7,CASSFGEQYF,TGTGCCAGCAGCTTTGGCGAGCAGTACTTC
TRBV11-2,.,.,17,TRBJ1-3,CASSFPSGTFSGNTIYF,TGTGCCAGCAGTTTTCCCTCGGGTACCTTCTCTGGAAACACCATATATTTT
TRBV5-6,.,.,13,TRBJ2-7,CASSFRGSYEQYF,TGTGCCAGCAGCTTTCGCGGATCCTACGAGCAGTACTTC
TRBV29-1,.,.,14,TRBJ2-3,CSSSRGSSTDTQYF,TGCAGCTCATCCCGGGGTAGCAGCACAGATACGCAGTATTTT
TRBV3-1/TRBV3-2,.,.,14,TRBJ1-5,CASSQDPSNQPQHF,TGTGCCAGCAGCCAAGATCCGAGCAATCAGCCCCAGCATTTT
TRBV19,.,.,12,TRBJ1-1,CASSISGTKAFF,TGTGCCAGTAGTATTAGCGGGACCAAAGCTTTCTTT
TRBV10-3,.,.,14,TRBJ2-7,CAISGIDSATEQYF,TGTGCCATCAGTGGGATCGACTCCGCCACCGAGCAGTACTTC
TRBV6-5,.,.,15,TRBJ1-1,CASSPNPGQGPRAFF,TGTGCCAGCAGCCCCAATCCGGGGCAGGGTCCTAGAGCTTTCTTT
TRBV11-2,.,.,16,TRBJ2-1,CASSLGRGQWAYEQFF,TGTGCCAGCAGCTTAGGGAGGGGACAGTGGGCATATGAGCAGTTCTTC